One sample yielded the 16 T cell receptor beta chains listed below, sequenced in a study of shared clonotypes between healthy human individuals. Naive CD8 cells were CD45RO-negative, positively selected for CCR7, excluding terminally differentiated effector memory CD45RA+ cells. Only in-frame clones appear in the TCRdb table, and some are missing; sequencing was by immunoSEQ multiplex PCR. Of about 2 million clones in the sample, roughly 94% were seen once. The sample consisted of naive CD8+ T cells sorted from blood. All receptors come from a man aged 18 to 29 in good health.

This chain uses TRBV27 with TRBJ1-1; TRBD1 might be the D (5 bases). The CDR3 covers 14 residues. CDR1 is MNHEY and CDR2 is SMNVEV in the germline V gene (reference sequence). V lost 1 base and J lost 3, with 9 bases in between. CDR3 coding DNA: TGTGCCAGCAGTTTATGGTGGGGGGACACTGAAGCTTTCTTT. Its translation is CASSLWWGDTEAFF.

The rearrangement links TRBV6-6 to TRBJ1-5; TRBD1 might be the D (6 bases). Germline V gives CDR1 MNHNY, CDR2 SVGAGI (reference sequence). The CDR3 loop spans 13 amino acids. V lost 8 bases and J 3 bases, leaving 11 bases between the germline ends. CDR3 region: CASSAGANQPQHF. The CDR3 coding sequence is TGTGCCAGCTCGGCAGGGGCCAATCAGCCCCAGCATTTT.

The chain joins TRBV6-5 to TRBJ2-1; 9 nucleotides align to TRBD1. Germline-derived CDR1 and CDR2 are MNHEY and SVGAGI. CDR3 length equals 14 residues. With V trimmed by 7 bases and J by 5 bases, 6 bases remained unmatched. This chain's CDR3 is CASNRDRVDNEQFF. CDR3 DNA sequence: TGTGCCAGCAACCGGGACAGGGTTGACAATGAGCAGTTCTTC.

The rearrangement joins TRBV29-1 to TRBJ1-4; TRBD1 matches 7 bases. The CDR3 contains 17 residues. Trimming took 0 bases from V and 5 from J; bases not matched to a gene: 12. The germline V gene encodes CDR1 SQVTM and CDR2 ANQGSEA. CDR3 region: CSVEDPTGTESNEKLFF. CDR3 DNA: TGCAGCGTTGAAGACCCCACCGGGACAGAATCAAATGAAAAACTGTTTTTT.

The CDR3 nucleotides read TGCGCCAGCAGCTTGAGGGGGGCCGGCACAGATACGCAGTATTTT. As protein: CASSLRGAGTDTQYF. The genes are TRBV5-1 and TRBJ2-3, with D possibly called TRBD1 or TRBD2 (6 bases each). The CDR3 consists of 15 residues. The germline V gene encodes CDR1 SGHRS and CDR2 YFSETQ. The V gene lost 1 base and the J gene lost 1 base, with 10 bases spanning the gap.

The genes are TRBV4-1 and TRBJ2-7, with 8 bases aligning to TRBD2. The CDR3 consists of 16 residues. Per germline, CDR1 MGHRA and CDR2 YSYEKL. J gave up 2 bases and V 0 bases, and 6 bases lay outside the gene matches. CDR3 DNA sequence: TGCGCCAGCAGCCAAGATCGGTCGGGGGGGACCTACGAGCAGTACTTC. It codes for CASSQDRSGGTYEQYF.

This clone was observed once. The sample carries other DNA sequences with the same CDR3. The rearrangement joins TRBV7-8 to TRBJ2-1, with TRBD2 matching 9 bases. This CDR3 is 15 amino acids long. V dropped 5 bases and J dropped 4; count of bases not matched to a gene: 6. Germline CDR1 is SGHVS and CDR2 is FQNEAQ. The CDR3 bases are TGTGCCAGCAGCCCCGAGGCGGGAGGGTACAATGAGCAGTTCTTC. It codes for CASSPEAGGYNEQFF.

Written as DNA, the CDR3 is TGTGCCAGCAGCTCCCTTAGCGGGAGGCCAAACAATGAGCAGTTCTTC. Translating it yields CASSSLSGRPNNEQFF. The V and J genes are TRBV7-2 and TRBJ2-1, with 10 bases fitting TRBD2. This CDR3 is built from 16 residues. V gave up 4 bases and J gave up 5 bases; unmatched junction bases: 8. Germline assignment: CDR1 SGHTA and CDR2 FQGNSA.

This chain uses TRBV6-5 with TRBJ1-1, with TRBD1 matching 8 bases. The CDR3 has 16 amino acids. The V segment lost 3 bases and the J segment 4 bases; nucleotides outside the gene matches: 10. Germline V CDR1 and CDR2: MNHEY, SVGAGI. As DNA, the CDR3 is TGTGCCAGCAGTTATCCCTTCCAGGGGGCTGGCACTGAAGCTTTCTTT. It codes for CASSYPFQGAGTEAFF.

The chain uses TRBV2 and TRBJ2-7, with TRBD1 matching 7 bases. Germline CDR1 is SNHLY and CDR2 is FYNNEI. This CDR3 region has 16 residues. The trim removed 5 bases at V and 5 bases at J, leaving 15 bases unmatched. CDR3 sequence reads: CASSTPRQGVGDEQYF. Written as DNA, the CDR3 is TGTGCCAGCAGTACGCCTCGACAGGGCGTTGGGGACGAGCAGTACTTC.

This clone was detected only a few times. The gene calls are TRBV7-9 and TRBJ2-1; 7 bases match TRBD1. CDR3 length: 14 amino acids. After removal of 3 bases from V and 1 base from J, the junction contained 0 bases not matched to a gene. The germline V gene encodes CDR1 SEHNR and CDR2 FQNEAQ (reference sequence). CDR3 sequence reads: CASSLTGSYNEQFF. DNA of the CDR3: TGTGCCAGCAGCTTGACAGGGTCCTACAATGAGCAGTTCTTC.

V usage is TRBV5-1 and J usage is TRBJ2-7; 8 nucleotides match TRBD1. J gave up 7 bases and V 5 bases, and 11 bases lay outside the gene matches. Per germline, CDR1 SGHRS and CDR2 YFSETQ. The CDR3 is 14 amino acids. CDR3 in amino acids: CASSPGTGVWEQYF. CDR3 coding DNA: TGCGCCAGCAGTCCAGGGACAGGTGTATGGGAGCAGTACTTC.

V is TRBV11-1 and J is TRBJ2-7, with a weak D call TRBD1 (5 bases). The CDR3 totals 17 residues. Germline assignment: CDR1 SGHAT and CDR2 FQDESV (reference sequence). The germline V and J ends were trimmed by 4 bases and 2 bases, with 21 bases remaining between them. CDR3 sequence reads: CASSSSRTSVPTYEQYF. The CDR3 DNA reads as TGTGCCAGCAGCTCATCCCGGACATCCGTCCCAACCTACGAGCAGTACTTC. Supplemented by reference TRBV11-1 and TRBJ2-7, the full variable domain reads EAEVAQSPRYKITEKSQAVAFWCDPISGHATLYWYRQILGQGPELLVQFQDESVVDDSQLPKDRFSAERLKGVDSTLKIQPAELGDSAMYLCASSSSRTSVPTYEQYFGPGTRLTVT.

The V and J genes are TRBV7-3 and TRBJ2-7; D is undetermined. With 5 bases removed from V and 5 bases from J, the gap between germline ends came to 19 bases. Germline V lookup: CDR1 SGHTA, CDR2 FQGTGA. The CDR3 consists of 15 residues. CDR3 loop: CASSVGYSPMDEQYF. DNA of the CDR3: TGTGCCAGCAGCGTGGGTTATTCCCCGATGGACGAGCAGTACTTC.

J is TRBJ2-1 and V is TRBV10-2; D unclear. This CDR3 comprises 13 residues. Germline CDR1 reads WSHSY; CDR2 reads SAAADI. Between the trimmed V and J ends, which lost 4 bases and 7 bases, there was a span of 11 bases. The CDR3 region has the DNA TGCGCCAGCAGTGTGAGACTTACGAATGAGCAGTTCTTC. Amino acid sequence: CASSVRLTNEQFF.

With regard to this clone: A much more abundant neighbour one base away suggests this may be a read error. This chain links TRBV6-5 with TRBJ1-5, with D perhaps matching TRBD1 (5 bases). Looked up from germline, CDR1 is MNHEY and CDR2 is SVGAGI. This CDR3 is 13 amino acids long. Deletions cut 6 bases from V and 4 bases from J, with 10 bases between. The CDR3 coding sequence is TGTGCCAGCAGCTCGGGACCGAATCAGCCCCAGCATTTT. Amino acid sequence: CASSSGPNQPQHF.